These 20 T cell receptor beta chains were all obtained from the same sample, sequenced in a study of cytomegalovirus exposure and HLA in healthy donors. Using immunoSEQ multiplex PCR, the repertoire was profiled, and TCRdb retains in-frame clones only, with some absent. The table records around 99,000 clones, roughly 86% of them present only once. Sequencing was performed on PBMCs. These receptors were collected from a woman aged 18 to 35 in good health and CMV-seronegative.

DNA of the CDR3: TGTGCCAGCAGACGACAGGGCGATAATGAGCAGTTCTTC. It is translated as CASRRQGDNEQFF. The V call is TRBV28, the J call TRBJ2-1; 7 nucleotides agree with TRBD1. Trimming cost V 6 bases and J 7 bases; bases outside gene matches: 6. The CDR3 loop spans 13 amino acids. Germline V gene data show CDR1 as MDHEN and CDR2 as SYDVKM.

The V call is TRBV7-2, the J call TRBJ2-5; 8 nucleotides align to TRBD1. Trimming removed 5 bases from V and 4 bases from J; junction bases left unmatched: 6. CDR3 size: 14 residues. CDR1 and CDR2 (germline): SGHTA, FQGNSA. CDR3 sequence (DNA): TGTGCCAGCAGCACGGCAGGGGGCGGAGAGACCCAGTACTTC. Translated: CASSTAGGGETQYF. The full variable domain, completed using reference TRBV7-2 and TRBJ2-5, is GAGVSQSPSNKVTEKGKDVELRCDPISGHTALYWYRQSLGQGLEFLIYFQGNSAPDKSGLPSDRFSAERTGGSVSTLTIQRTQQEDSAVYLCASSTAGGGETQYFGPGTRLLVL.

This clone has only one observation. The V gene is TRBV7-2, the J gene TRBJ2-3; 9 nucleotides align to TRBD2. CDR1 is SGHTA and CDR2 is FQGNSA in the germline V gene. V gave up 5 bases and J gave up 1 base; unmatched junction bases: 4. The CDR3 has 15 amino acids. The CDR3 region is CASSPSSGGTDTQYF. CDR3 DNA: TGTGCCAGCAGCCCTTCTAGCGGGGGCACAGATACGCAGTATTTT.

The sample holds one count of this clone. This chain connects TRBV12-5 to TRBJ1-1; 7 positions agree with TRBD1. V trimming: 2 bases; J trimming: 4 bases; junction bases outside the gene matches: 10. The CDR3 is 16 amino acids. Germline CDR1 is LGHNT and CDR2 is FRNRAP. CDR3 in amino acids: CASGLHLTGRFTEAFF. The CDR3 DNA sequence: TGTGCTAGTGGTTTGCACCTGACAGGGAGATTCACTGAAGCTTTCTTT.

The V call is TRBV7-2, the J call TRBJ2-3; 12 bases map to TRBD2. Looked up from germline, CDR1 is SGHTA and CDR2 is FQGNSA. With 6 bases clipped from V and 2 bases from J, the junction kept 12 bases outside the gene matches. This CDR3 is 18 amino acids long. The CDR3 nucleotides are TGTGCCAGCAGTTTTCCCCCGACTAGCGGGGGACCCACAGATACGCAGTATTTT. Residues: CASSFPPTSGGPTDTQYF. The full variable domain, its missing parts supplied by reference TRBV7-2 and TRBJ2-3, is GAGVSQSPSNKVTEKGKDVELRCDPISGHTALYWYRQSLGQGLEFLIYFQGNSAPDKSGLPSDRFSAERTGGSVSTLTIQRTQQEDSAVYLCASSFPPTSGGPTDTQYFGPGTRLTVL.

CDR3 region: CASTGGGTDTQYF. Here the CDR3 DNA reads TGTGCCAGCACCGGCGGGGGCACAGATACGCAGTATTTT. The chain employs TRBV5-4 and TRBJ2-3; TRBD2 might be the D (6 bases). The CDR3 loop spans 13 amino acids. Germline values: CDR1 SGHNT, CDR2 YYREEE (reference sequence). With 6 bases removed from V and 1 base from J, the gap between germline ends came to 9 bases.

This chain uses TRBV7-9 with TRBJ1-1; the D is unclear. With 4 bases removed from V and 13 bases from J, the gap between germline ends came to 16 bases. The CDR3 sequence is 12 residues long. The germline gives CDR1 SEHNR, CDR2 FQNEAQ (reference sequence). This CDR3 is CASSSIGLEDFF. The CDR3 DNA is TGTGCCAGCAGCTCCATTGGGTTGGAGGATTTCTTT.

The V gene is TRBV5-6, the J gene TRBJ2-7; 7 positions match TRBD1. The trim removed 3 bases at V and 2 bases at J, leaving 5 bases unmatched. From germline, CDR1 is SGHDT and CDR2 YYEEEE. This CDR3 is 14 amino acids long. CDR3 sequence: CASSSGQGAYEQYF. The CDR3, as DNA: TGTGCCAGCAGCTCGGGTCAGGGGGCCTACGAGCAGTACTTC.

V is TRBV29-1 and J is TRBJ1-2, with TRBD1 matching 8 bases. CDR3 length: 15 residues. CDR1 and CDR2 from the germline V gene are SQVTM and ANQGSEA. V lost 5 bases and J lost 5; bases outside the gene matches: 13. The CDR3, as DNA: TGCAGCGTTACTAGGGGGGACAGGCAGGATTATGGCTACACCTTC. This codes for CSVTRGDRQDYGYTF.

For the CDR3, the DNA is TGTGCCAGAAGCTCGAACCTACGACAGGGGCAGGGGGGCTACACCTTC. Translated, it gives CARSSNLRQGQGGYTF. The chain combines TRBV5-3 with TRBJ1-2; 8 nucleotides agree with TRBD1. TRBV5-3 is sorted into the ORF group, with uncertain function. The junction had 15 bases not matched to a gene; V was cut back by 3 bases and J by 8 bases. The CDR3 spans 16 residues.

The rearrangement joins TRBV29-1 to TRBJ2-7; TRBD1 matches 8 bases. Per the germline V gene, CDR1 is SQVTM and CDR2 is ANQGSEA. There are 12 residues in the CDR3. Germline trimming cut 4 bases from V and 3 bases from J; bases unmatched to any gene: 2. Here the CDR3 reads CSVGQGIYEQYF. In nucleotides, the CDR3 is TGCAGCGTTGGACAGGGGATCTACGAGCAGTACTTC.

The chain uses TRBV7-3 and TRBJ2-1; D is perhaps TRBD2 (5 bases). Trimming pared 5 bases from V and 1 base from J, leaving 15 bases between. Germline V lookup: CDR1 SGHTA, CDR2 FQGTGA. The CDR3 length is 16 residues. CDR3 region: CASSERSGPSYNEQFF. CDR3 nucleotide sequence: TGTGCCAGCAGCGAAAGAAGCGGTCCTTCCTACAATGAGCAGTTCTTC.

V usage is TRBV2 and J usage is TRBJ2-2, with D perhaps TRBD2 (6 bases). V lost 6 bases to trimming and J lost 0 bases, with 11 bases between them. The germline gives CDR1 SNHLY, CDR2 FYNNEI. This CDR3 is 15 amino acids long. The CDR3 reads CASRGGGTNTGELFF. The CDR3 DNA follows: TGTGCCAGCAGGGGTGGGGGGACGAACACCGGGGAGCTGTTTTTT.

This chain uses TRBV6-1 with TRBJ1-2; 7 bases line up with TRBD1. Trimming took 6 bases from V and 7 from J; bases not matched to a gene: 11. Germline CDR1 reads MNHNS; CDR2 reads SASEGT. The CDR3 loop spans 14 amino acids. Written as DNA, the CDR3 is TGTGCCAGCAGAACTGGGGGAAGGGGGCTTGGCTACACCTTC. Translation: CASRTGGRGLGYTF.

The chain couples TRBV2 to TRBJ2-7; TRBD1 matches at 8 bases. Germline assignment: CDR1 SNHLY and CDR2 FYNNEI. This CDR3 region has 14 residues. V gave up 4 bases and J gave up 4 bases; unmatched junction bases: 6. The CDR3 loop reads CASSAQGARYEQYF. The CDR3 DNA is TGTGCCAGCAGTGCTCAGGGGGCGAGATACGAGCAGTACTTC.

This clone has only one observation. This rearrangement joins TRBV5-1 to TRBJ2-1; no clear D gene. Per the germline V gene, CDR1 is SGHRS and CDR2 is YFSETQ. This CDR3 region has 13 residues. Trimming took off 0 bases at V and 9 bases at J, with 10 bases between the two ends. CDR3 nucleotides: TGCGCCAGCAGCTTGGGGGTAGCTGGTGAGCAGTTCTTC. It encodes CASSLGVAGEQFF.

The chain recombines TRBV18 with TRBJ1-4, with TRBD1 matching over 10 bases. Unmatched junction bases numbered 1, after V lost 4 bases and J lost 8 bases. There are 13 residues in the CDR3. The V gene's germline CDR1 is KGHSH and CDR2 LQKENI. For the CDR3, the DNA is TGTGCCAGCTCACGGACAGGGGGAGAAAAACTGTTTTTT. It is translated as CASSRTGGEKLFF.

The rearrangement joins TRBV7-9 to TRBJ1-2; D is perhaps TRBD1 (6 bases). V was clipped by 2 bases and J by 4 bases, with 14 bases between them. The CDR3 spans 15 residues. The germline V gene has CDR1 SEHNR and CDR2 FQNEAQ (reference sequence). The CDR3 sequence: CASSLTQGIIYGYTF. DNA for the CDR3: TGTGCCAGCAGCTTAACCCAGGGGATAATCTATGGCTACACCTTC.

The chain carries TRBV7-3 and TRBJ2-1; tentative D call: TRBD1 (6 bases). The CDR3 is 12 amino acids. CDR1 and CDR2 from the germline V gene are SGHTA and FQGTGA. V was cut by 5 bases and J by 8 bases, with 10 bases left in between. This CDR3 reads CASSVQGHEQFF. The CDR3 nucleotides read TGTGCCAGCAGCGTACAGGGCCATGAGCAGTTCTTC.

The gene calls are TRBV19 and TRBJ1-1; TRBD1 might be the D (6 bases). The CDR3 loop spans 12 amino acids. V was cut by 7 bases and J by 5 bases, with 11 bases left in between. The germline V gene has CDR1 LNHDA and CDR2 SQIVND (reference sequence). CDR3 in DNA: TGTGCCAGTAATCAGGGGAGTACTGAAGCTTTCTTT. Translated, it gives CASNQGSTEAFF. Full variable domain (rest looked up from reference TRBV19 and TRBJ1-1): DGGITQSPKYLFRKEGQNVTLSCEQNLNHDAMYWYRQDPGQGLRLIYYSQIVNDFQKGDIAEGYSVSREKKESFPLTVTSAQKNPTAFYLCASNQGSTEAFFGQGTRLTVV.